These 7 T cell receptor beta chains were all obtained from the same sample, sequenced in a study of blood T cell repertoires in COVID-19. Clones were read by immunoSEQ multiplex PCR, and TCRdb kept only the in-frame ones, dropping some. The data show 70,000 to 75,000 clones, with about 82% seen just once and around 4.8% held by the top ten. Sequenced: peripheral blood. These receptors were collected from a woman older than 75 with active or convalescent COVID-19.

The rearrangement uses TRBV5-1 and TRBJ1-3; no firm D call. Germline CDR1 SGHRS, CDR2 YFSETQ. V lost 4 bases, J lost 2 bases, and 16 bases lay in between. The CDR3 spans 16 residues. CDR3 region: CASSPGQARTGNTIYF. In DNA form, the CDR3 reads TGCGCCAGCAGCCCGGGTCAAGCAAGGACTGGAAACACCATATATTTT.

This sequence joins TRBV28 and TRBJ1-2; TRBD1 aligns across 11 bases. Per germline, CDR1 MDHEN and CDR2 SYDVKM. J lost 4 bases, V lost 4 bases, and 11 bases had no gene match. The CDR3 is 17 amino acids. DNA for the CDR3: TGTGCCAGCAGTTCTTCCGGGACAGGGGGAAGTGGCTATGGCTACACCTTC. Its translation is CASSSSGTGGSGYGYTF.

J is TRBJ2-5 and V is TRBV18; the match to TRBD1 covers 7 bases. V shed 1 base and J 2 bases; nucleotides not matched to a gene: 7. CDR3 length equals 16 residues. CDR1 is KGHSH and CDR2 is LQKENI in the germline V gene. The CDR3 sequence: CASSPLPAGGQETQYF. The CDR3 DNA reads TGTGCCAGCTCACCACTTCCGGCAGGGGGACAAGAGACCCAGTACTTC.

The V gene is TRBV7-3, the J gene TRBJ2-7; 11 bases line up with TRBD1. V lost 5 bases, J lost 4 bases, and 7 bases stayed unmatched. The CDR3 has 15 residues. Germline lookup yields CDR1 SGHTA and CDR2 FQGTGA. CDR3 protein: CASSKSGTGGYEQYF. CDR3 nucleotide sequence: TGTGCCAGCAGCAAGTCCGGGACAGGGGGTTACGAGCAGTACTTC.

The V and J genes are TRBV9 and TRBJ1-6, with a weak D call TRBD1 (6 bases). Germline V gene sequence: CDR1 SGDLS, CDR2 YYNGEE. The CDR3 covers 14 residues. V lost 3 bases and J 7 bases, leaving 11 bases between the germline ends. CDR3 nucleotides: TGTGCCAGCAGCGCGACAGGTTCGAATTCACCCCTCCACTTT. It codes for CASSATGSNSPLHF. Full variable domain (missing parts from reference TRBV9 and TRBJ1-6): DSGVTQTPKHLITATGQRVTLRCSPRSGDLSVYWYQQSLDQGLQFLIQYYNGEERAKGNILERFSAQQFPDLHSELNLSSLELGDSALYFCASSATGSNSPLHFGNGTRLTVT.

This chain joins TRBV5-1 and TRBJ2-4; weak D call: TRBD2 (6 bases). Germline V gene lookup returns CDR1 SGHRS and CDR2 YFSETQ. Trimming took off 0 bases at V and 5 bases at J, with 9 bases between the two ends. CDR3 length equals 14 residues. CDR3 sequence reads: CASSLGERENIQYF. In DNA, the CDR3 is TGCGCCAGCAGCTTGGGGGAGCGGGAAAACATTCAGTACTTC.

The J gene is TRBJ2-5, the V gene TRBV28; weak D call: TRBD2 (5 bases). V was cut by 4 bases and J by 4 bases, with 13 bases left in between. The CDR3 length is 14 residues. Germline V gene data show CDR1 as MDHEN and CDR2 as SYDVKM. The CDR3 DNA reads TGTGCCAGCAGTTCGTTCGGGGTGCTAGAGACCCAGTACTTC. Amino acid sequence: CASSSFGVLETQYF.